The source of this T cell receptor (beta chain) is a study of T cell changes during pregnancy in multiple sclerosis. The CDR3 loop spans 15 amino acids. V lost 2 bases, J lost 5 bases, and 6 bases stayed unmatched. Germline-derived CDR1 and CDR2 are MNHEY and SVGAGI. Assay used: immunoSEQ multiplex PCR; TCRdb lists only in-frame clones, some missing. The sample holds under 85,000 clones, roughly 94% seen once. The chain has TRBV6-5 and TRBJ2-5; 9 bases match TRBD1. This receptor was identified in a female donor with multiple sclerosis, enrolled in a pregnancy study. Source: peripheral blood, taken in the third trimester of pregnancy. The CDR3 DNA reads TGTGCCAGCAGTTACGGGACAGGGAATAAGGAGACCCAGTACTTC. Protein product: CASSYGTGNKETQYF.